The 29 T cell receptor beta chains given below trace back to one sample, sequenced in a study of blood T cell repertoires in COVID-19. This table comes from immunoSEQ multiplex PCR, and its TCRdb copy is limited to in-frame clones, with some not included. The sample carries approximately 230,000 clones, more than 75% recorded once. The specimen sequenced was PBMCs or T cells enriched from blood (not recorded which). The receptors derive from a man aged 35-49 years who had recovered from COVID-19.

This chain uses TRBV4-1 with TRBJ2-2; 15 nucleotides align to TRBD2. Trimming at V came to 0 bases and at J to 7 bases, leaving 9 bases not matched to a gene. The length of the CDR3 is 19 residues. Germline-derived CDR1 and CDR2 are MGHRA and YSYEKL. CDR3 in amino acids: CASSQDPGLAGGRNGELFF. In DNA, the CDR3 is TGCGCCAGCAGCCAAGATCCCGGACTAGCGGGGGGGAGGAACGGGGAGCTGTTTTTT.

The rearrangement uses TRBV3-1 (or the pseudogene TRBV3-2) and TRBJ2-2, with no clear D. CDR3 length: 13 amino acids. Germline CDR1 is LGHDT and CDR2 is YNNKEL (reference sequence). Trimming removed 0 bases from V and 6 bases from J, with 5 bases in between. The CDR3 spells CASSQDRAGELFF. The CDR3 DNA reads TGTGCCAGCAGCCAAGATCGGGCCGGGGAGCTGTTTTTT.

The chain employs TRBV5-4 and TRBJ1-4; D perhaps matches TRBD1 (5 bases). V was shortened by 4 bases and J by 7 bases, with 8 bases between the two germline ends. Germline CDR1 is SGHNT and CDR2 is YYREEE (reference sequence). The CDR3 covers 12 residues. The CDR3 nucleotides are TGTGCCAGCAGCGCAACAGGTGAAAAACTGTTTTTT. Protein: CASSATGEKLFF.

In this sample, this clone turned up once. This sequence joins TRBV4-1 and TRBJ2-2; 15 nucleotides line up with TRBD2. Germline V gives CDR1 MGHRA, CDR2 YSYEKL. The CDR3 extends over 18 amino acids. Unmatched junction bases numbered 5, after V lost 4 bases and J lost 2 bases. DNA for the CDR3: TGCGCCAGCAGCCTAGGACTAGCGGGGGGGACAAACACCGGGGAGCTGTTTTTT. Translation: CASSLGLAGGTNTGELFF.

The J gene is TRBJ1-1, the V gene TRBV25-1; D not resolved. Trimming pared 2 bases from V and 2 bases from J, leaving 9 bases between. CDR3 length: 14 amino acids. CDR1 is MGHDK and CDR2 is SYGVNS in the germline V gene. CDR3 nucleotide sequence: TGTGCCAGCAGTGAAACAGACATTAACACTGAAGCTTTCTTT. Residues: CASSETDINTEAFF.

The J gene is TRBJ2-3, the V gene TRBV7-8; 8 positions agree with TRBD2. This CDR3 has 18 amino acids. The ends lost 1 base at V and 5 bases at J; junction bases unmatched: 14. Germline V gene data show CDR1 as SGHVS and CDR2 as FQNEAQ. The CDR3: CASSLEEGSGDGGDTQYF. The CDR3 DNA sequence: TGTGCCAGCAGCTTAGAGGAGGGTAGCGGGGACGGGGGAGATACGCAGTATTTT.

The chain has TRBV11-3 and TRBJ2-2, with TRBD2 as a possible D gene (7 bases). CDR1 is SGHNT, CDR2 YENEEA, per germline. The CDR3 is 14 amino acids. The V and J ends lost 5 bases and 6 bases respectively, with 13 bases between them. The chain's CDR3 is CASSGGAHPGELFF. The CDR3 DNA reads TGTGCCAGCAGCGGGGGGGCCCACCCCGGGGAGCTGTTTTTT.

This clone was counted once. This chain uses TRBV11-2 with TRBJ1-2; tentative D call: TRBD1 (6 bases). The germline V and J ends were trimmed by 0 bases and 4 bases, with 12 bases remaining between them. Germline values: CDR1 SGHAT, CDR2 FQNNGV. This CDR3 is built from 15 residues. CDR3 in amino acids: CASSLEMGAGYGYTF. CDR3 DNA sequence: TGTGCCAGCAGCTTAGAGATGGGGGCTGGCTATGGCTACACCTTC.

The V gene is TRBV10-3, the J gene TRBJ1-1; TRBD1 aligns across 8 bases. Germline CDR1 ENHRY, CDR2 SYGVKD. CDR3 length equals 14 residues. V trimming: 10 bases; J trimming: 1 base; junction bases outside the gene matches: 8. CDR3 DNA: TGTGCCACCGCTTCGGGGACAGGGAACACTGAAGCTTTCTTT. This gives the protein CATASGTGNTEAFF.

This clone was observed a single time. This chain connects TRBV6-2 or TRBV6-3 to TRBJ1-5; D gene ambiguous. Germline CDR1 and CDR2: MNHEY and SVGEGT. The V and J ends lost 2 bases and 0 bases respectively, with 20 bases between them. The CDR3 extends over 19 amino acids. The CDR3 is CASSYPDRRSLVSNQPQHF. CDR3 in DNA: TGTGCCAGCAGTTACCCGGATCGGAGATCCCTCGTTAGCAATCAGCCCCAGCATTTT.

The genes are TRBV19 and TRBJ2-5; TRBD2 agrees at 12 bases. This CDR3 contains 16 residues. V lost 2 bases to trimming and J lost 5 bases; unmatched junction nucleotides: 6. In germline, CDR1 is LNHDA, CDR2 SQIVND (reference sequence). CDR3 in amino acids: CASSILAGGSVETQYF. CDR3 sequence (DNA): TGTGCCAGTAGTATACTAGCGGGGGGGTCGGTTGAGACCCAGTACTTC.

The chain recombines TRBV18 with TRBJ1-1, with a weak D call TRBD1 (6 bases). The V and J ends lost 6 bases and 6 bases respectively, with 20 bases between them. This CDR3 contains 15 residues. Per germline, CDR1 KGHSH and CDR2 LQKENI. Here the CDR3 reads CASSPLQQGGAEAFF. For the CDR3, the DNA is TGTGCCAGCTCCCCTCTTCAACAGGGCGGTGCTGAAGCTTTCTTT.

The chain combines TRBV11-2 with TRBJ2-1; D remains ambiguous. V was cut by 2 bases and J by 7 bases, with 9 bases left in between. Germline V gene lookup returns CDR1 SGHAT and CDR2 FQNNGV. CDR3 length: 13 amino acids. CDR3 nucleotide sequence: TGTGCCAGCAGCTTATTAGCCCAGAATGAGCAGTTCTTC. Translation: CASSLLAQNEQFF.

The chain combines TRBV5-1 with TRBJ2-7; unclear D gene. This CDR3 spans 15 amino acids. CDR1 and CDR2 (germline): SGHRS, YFSETQ. V lost 0 bases to trimming and J lost 2 bases, with 12 bases between them. The CDR3 DNA reads TGCGCCAGCAGCTTGGTGTGGCCCAGAACCTACGAGCAGTACTTC. Protein product: CASSLVWPRTYEQYF.

J is TRBJ1-6 and V is TRBV10-3, with 7 positions matching TRBD1. After removal of 0 bases from V and 15 bases from J, the junction contained 2 bases not matched to a gene. The germline V gene has CDR1 ENHRY and CDR2 SYGVKD. CDR3 length: 12 amino acids. DNA of the CDR3: TGTGCCATCAGTGAGTCGACAGGGTTCCTCCACTTT. Translating gives CAISESTGFLHF.

CDR3 sequence (DNA): TGTGCCAGCGCCGATATACAGGGTGGGTTTAGCAATCAGCCCCAGCATTTT. Its protein product is CASADIQGGFSNQPQHF. J is TRBJ1-5 and V is TRBV19; tentatively, D is TRBD1 (6 bases). The ends were cut back, 9 bases at V and 0 bases at J, with 21 bases in the middle. CDR3 length equals 17 residues. Germline CDR1 reads LNHDA; CDR2 reads SQIVND (reference sequence).

The J gene is TRBJ2-1, the V gene TRBV10-3; 8 nucleotides line up with TRBD1. Trimming cost V 8 bases and J 9 bases; bases outside gene matches: 18. The germline V gene encodes CDR1 ENHRY and CDR2 SYGVKD. CDR3 length: 16 amino acids. The CDR3, as DNA: TGTGCCATCTCGCCGGACAGGGATGGACGAGGGGGTGAGCAGTTCTTC. It yields the protein CAISPDRDGRGGEQFF.

The rearrangement links TRBV20-1 to TRBJ2-5; TRBD1 aligns across 8 bases. CDR3 length: 13 residues. Germline V lookup: CDR1 DFQATT, CDR2 SNEGSKA (reference sequence). V gave up 3 bases and J gave up 1 base; unmatched junction bases: 1. CDR3 nucleotides: TGCAGTGCTAGTACAGGGGGCCAAGAGACCCAGTACTTC. This translates into CSASTGGQETQYF.

In this sample, this clone turned up a few times. The chain joins TRBV9 to TRBJ2-5; 7 nucleotides agree with TRBD2. The V segment lost 3 bases and the J segment 7 bases; nucleotides outside the gene matches: 15. The CDR3 is 16 residues long. Germline V gives CDR1 SGDLS, CDR2 YYNGEE. The CDR3 loop reads CASSARGGSAPGTQYF. The CDR3, as DNA: TGTGCCAGCAGCGCGAGGGGCGGGAGCGCCCCGGGGACCCAGTACTTC.

This chain connects TRBV5-1 to TRBJ2-7, with 12 bases fitting TRBD1. The CDR3 sequence is 19 residues long. Germline CDR1 and CDR2: SGHRS and YFSETQ. V shed 0 bases and J 5 bases; nucleotides not matched to a gene: 15. DNA for the CDR3: TGCGCCAGCAGCTTGGTGAGAACCGGGACAGGGGGCTCAGTCGACGAGCAGTACTTC. This translates into CASSLVRTGTGGSVDEQYF.

This clone was found a few times. This rearrangement joins TRBV28 to TRBJ1-1; 7 nucleotides match TRBD1. From germline, CDR1 is MDHEN and CDR2 SYDVKM. Trimming at V came to 7 bases and at J to 0 bases, leaving 8 bases not matched to a gene. This CDR3 spans 15 amino acids. CDR3 DNA sequence: TGTGCCAGCACCACAGGGGTCTCCATGAACACTGAAGCTTTCTTT. It encodes CASTTGVSMNTEAFF.

The chain recombines TRBV7-8 with TRBJ1-5, with TRBD1 as a possible D gene (5 bases). Germline V gene lookup returns CDR1 SGHVS and CDR2 FQNEAQ. This CDR3 spans 18 amino acids. Deletions cut 4 bases from V and 2 bases from J, with 21 bases between. The DNA of the CDR3 is TGTGCCAGCAGCTCCCAGCCGGCCGGCAGGGAGGGCAATCAGCCCCAGCATTTT. It yields the protein CASSSQPAGREGNQPQHF.

This chain links TRBV27 with TRBJ2-3, with no clear D. The CDR3 extends over 14 amino acids. The germline V gene encodes CDR1 MNHEY and CDR2 SMNVEV (reference sequence). With 2 bases removed from V and 3 bases from J, the gap between germline ends came to 9 bases. Written as DNA, the CDR3 is TGTGCCAGCAGTTTAGGTTATCAGACAGATACGCAGTATTTT. This encodes CASSLGYQTDTQYF.

The chain combines TRBV4-3 with TRBJ1-1; D is unclear. This CDR3 has 13 residues. In germline, CDR1 is LGHNA, CDR2 YSLEER. With 0 bases removed from V and 7 bases from J, the gap between germline ends came to 9 bases. This CDR3 is CASSQDRAFEAFF. As DNA, the CDR3 is TGCGCCAGCAGCCAAGATAGAGCTTTTGAAGCTTTCTTT.

This clone was detected only once. V and J are TRBV30 and TRBJ1-2, with D tentatively TRBD1 (5 bases). CDR1 is GTSNPN, CDR2 SVGIG, per germline (reference sequence). This CDR3 is built from 14 residues. Trimming took off 5 bases at V and 3 bases at J, with 16 bases between the two ends. CDR3 DNA sequence: TGTGCCTGGGGCCCGACAGATCCCTACTATGGCTACACCTTC. It codes for CAWGPTDPYYGYTF.

This clone was detected only a few times. The chain recombines TRBV3-1 (or the pseudogene TRBV3-2) with TRBJ1-6; D is possibly TRBD1 (6 bases). Germline V gene lookup returns CDR1 LGHDT and CDR2 YNNKEL (reference sequence). The CDR3 has 16 residues. Trimming cost V 3 bases and J 7 bases, with 16 bases left between them. CDR3 loop: CASSHQGQGLNSPLHF. The DNA for the CDR3 is TGTGCCAGCAGCCACCAGGGGCAGGGATTAAATTCACCCCTCCACTTT.

The chain links TRBV6-5 to TRBJ2-5; D gene unclear. V shed 4 bases and J shed 5 bases, with 17 bases lying between them. CDR3 size: 15 residues. Germline V lookup: CDR1 MNHEY, CDR2 SVGAGI. The DNA of the CDR3 is TGTGCCAGCAGTTCTCTGGGCTCCCCCCGGGAGACCCAGTACTTC. It is translated as CASSSLGSPRETQYF.

A note on this clone: Other DNA sequences from this sample encode an identical CDR3 as well. V and J are TRBV5-1 and TRBJ1-1; TRBD1 agrees at 7 bases. Losses at the gene ends were 2 bases for V and 3 bases for J; bases not matched to a gene: 1. CDR3 length: 13 residues. The germline CDR1 and CDR2 sequences are SGHRS and YFSETQ. CDR3 residues: CASSFDRDTEAFF. The CDR3 nucleotides read TGCGCCAGCAGCTTCGACAGGGACACTGAAGCTTTCTTT.

The chain recombines TRBV27 with TRBJ1-3; no firm D call. The CDR3 contains 13 residues. Germline loops: CDR1 MNHEY, CDR2 SMNVEV (reference sequence). The V end was cut by 0 bases, the J end by 10 bases, with 10 bases between. Written as DNA, the CDR3 is TGTGCCAGCAGTTTATCGTCGGAGTCGACCATATATTTT. Amino acids: CASSLSSESTIYF.